This TCR beta chain emerged from a study of shared T cell receptors in the human thymus. Data came from immunoSEQ multiplex PCR; TCRdb stores just in-frame clones and leaves some out. This table holds more than 550,000 clones, approximately 85% found once. The germline gives CDR1 KGHSH, CDR2 LQKENI. There are 14 residues in the CDR3. V was trimmed by 2 bases and J by 0 bases, leaving 7 bases between them. The sample also formed part of further work on human thymus T cells. Turning to that study: Resections removed during corrective heart surgery provided the thymus tissue used. Both thymic and peripheral blood repertoires showed apparently biased V and J usage.

This TCR came from a girl under three years old with a congenital heart defect. The rearrangement links TRBV18 to TRBJ1-2, with D perhaps matching TRBD1 (5 bases). Specimen: thymocytes. The CDR3: CASSPDRSNYGYTF. CDR3 bases: TGTGCCAGCTCACCAGACAGATCTAACTATGGCTACACCTTC.